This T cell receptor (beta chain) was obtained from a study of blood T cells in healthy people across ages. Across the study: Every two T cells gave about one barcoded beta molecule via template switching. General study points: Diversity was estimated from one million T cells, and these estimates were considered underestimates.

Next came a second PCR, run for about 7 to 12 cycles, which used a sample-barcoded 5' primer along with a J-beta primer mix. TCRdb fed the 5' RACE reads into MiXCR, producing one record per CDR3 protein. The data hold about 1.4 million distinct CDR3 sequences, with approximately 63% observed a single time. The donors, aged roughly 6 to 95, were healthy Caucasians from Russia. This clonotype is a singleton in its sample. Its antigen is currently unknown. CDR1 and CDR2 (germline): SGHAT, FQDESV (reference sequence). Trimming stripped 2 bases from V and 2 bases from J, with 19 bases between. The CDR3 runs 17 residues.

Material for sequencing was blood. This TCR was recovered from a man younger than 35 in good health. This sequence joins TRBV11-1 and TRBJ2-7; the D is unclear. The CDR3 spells CASSLHGFGQQTYEQYF. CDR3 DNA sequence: TGTGCCAGCAGCTTACATGGCTTCGGGCAGCAGACCTACGAGCAGTACTTC.